The 23 T cell receptor beta chains below come from one sample, sequenced in a study of CD8 T cells in Susac syndrome. With random hexamers, 0.5 to 1 ug RNA was reverse transcribed. TCRdb re-called the immunoSEQ multiplex PCR reads through MiXCR, storing one row per CDR3 protein. The table includes some 26,000 distinct CDR3 sequences, 85% to 95% detected once. The sequenced material came from CD8+ T cells from PBMCs. These receptors all stem from a human donor with Susac syndrome.

V gene TRBV12-3 or TRBV12-4 combines with J gene TRBJ2-3; no clear D gene. The CDR3 runs 13 residues. V lost 0 bases and J lost 14, with 15 bases in between. Here the CDR3 reads CASSLAWAAVRYF. CDR3 bases: TGTGCCAGCAGTTTAGCGTGGGCCGCGGTTCGGTATTTT.

J is TRBJ1-2 and V is TRBV9; TRBD1 might be the D (6 bases). Germline V lookup: CDR1 SGDLS, CDR2 YYNGEE. The V and J ends lost 3 bases and 4 bases respectively, with 19 bases between them. This CDR3 contains 16 residues. The DNA for the CDR3 is TGTGCCAGCAGCGCCCCGGGGGGCAGGATCGCCTATGGCTACACCTTC. Translated: CASSAPGGRIAYGYTF.

The chain links TRBV11-2 to TRBJ2-7; D could derive from TRBD1 or TRBD2 (5 bases each). Germline CDR1 SGHAT, CDR2 FQNNGV. The CDR3 length is 15 residues. V was clipped by 0 bases and J by 2 bases, with 11 bases between them. The DNA of the CDR3 is TGTGCCAGCAGCTTAGAGGGGACGGCTCCCTACGAGCAGTACTTC. Protein: CASSLEGTAPYEQYF. The full variable domain, completed using reference TRBV11-2 and TRBJ2-7, is EAGVAQSPRYKIIEKRQSVAFWCNPISGHATLYWYQQILGQGPKLLIQFQNNGVVDDSQLPKDRFSAERLKGVDSTLKIQPAKLEDSAVYLCASSLEGTAPYEQYFGPGTRLTVT.

The chain employs TRBV7-8 and TRBJ2-7; 8 bases match TRBD1. The CDR3 runs to 16 residues. The germline CDR1 and CDR2 sequences are SGHVS and FQNEAQ. Germline trimming cut 1 base from V and 3 bases from J; bases unmatched to any gene: 8. The CDR3 loop is CASSLEVGTGLYEQYF. The CDR3 nucleotides are TGTGCCAGCAGCTTAGAGGTTGGGACAGGCCTCTACGAGCAGTACTTC.

This chain joins TRBV7-2 and TRBJ1-4, with unresolved D. Germline V gene data show CDR1 as SGHTA and CDR2 as FQGNSA. The CDR3 contains 14 residues. Trimming pared 2 bases from V and 4 bases from J, leaving 8 bases between. The CDR3 DNA follows: TGTGCCAGCAGCTTATCAGGTTATAATGAAAAACTGTTTTTT. Translation: CASSLSGYNEKLFF.

The rearrangement joins TRBV12-5 to TRBJ2-2, with a weak D call TRBD1 (5 bases). CDR3 length equals 17 residues. The V end was cut by 1 base, the J end by 3 bases, with 15 bases between. CDR1 and CDR2 (germline): LGHNT, FRNRAP. Here the CDR3 reads CASGLDKPQGYTGELFF. The CDR3 DNA sequence: TGTGCTAGTGGTTTGGATAAACCCCAGGGTTACACCGGGGAGCTGTTTTTT. The full variable domain, rest sourced from reference TRBV12-5 and TRBJ2-2, is DARVTQTPRHKVTEMGQEVTMRCQPILGHNTVFWYRQTMMQGLELLAYFRNRAPLDDSGMPKDRFSAEMPDATLATLKIQPSEPRDSAVYFCASGLDKPQGYTGELFFGEGSRLTVL.

The chain employs TRBV3-1 and TRBJ2-4; D remains ambiguous. This CDR3 comprises 14 residues. V was clipped by 4 bases and J by 0 bases, with 7 bases between them. Per the germline V gene, CDR1 is LGHDT and CDR2 is YNNKEL (reference sequence). DNA of the CDR3: TGTGCCAGCAGCCCCCCTCTAGCCAAAAACATTCAGTACTTC. This translates into CASSPPLAKNIQYF.

Here the CDR3 DNA reads TGTGCCAGCAGTCTGACCGGGGGCTACGAGCAGTACTTC. Protein product: CASSLTGGYEQYF. The chain is built from TRBV27 and TRBJ2-7; tentatively, D is TRBD2 (6 bases). The germline V gene has CDR1 MNHEY and CDR2 SMNVEV (reference sequence). There are 13 residues in the CDR3. Trimming took off 5 bases at V and 3 bases at J, with 11 bases between the two ends.

This chain links TRBV4-1 with TRBJ2-5; perhaps TRBD1 as D (6 bases). Germline loops: CDR1 MGHRA, CDR2 YSYEKL. Trimming cost V 4 bases and J 2 bases, with 11 bases left between them. The CDR3 covers 14 residues. As DNA, the CDR3 is TGCGCCAGCAGCCTCGGGACAACGCAAGAGACCCAGTACTTC. This translates into CASSLGTTQETQYF.

The gene calls are TRBV20-1 and TRBJ2-7; D uncertain. CDR3 size: 15 residues. V lost 5 bases and J 0 bases, leaving 17 bases between the germline ends. The germline V gene encodes CDR1 DFQATT and CDR2 SNEGSKA (reference sequence). This CDR3 reads CSAFLTDGSSYEQYF. The CDR3 coding sequence is TGCAGTGCTTTTCTGACGGACGGAAGCTCCTACGAGCAGTACTTC.

CDR3 nucleotide sequence: TGTGCCAGCAGCCAACGACAGAACACTGAAGCTTTCTTT. Its translation: CASSQRQNTEAFF. This chain joins TRBV11-2 and TRBJ1-1; D ambiguous. V was pared by 5 bases and J by 1 base, with 8 bases between. The CDR3 totals 13 residues. Germline V gene data show CDR1 as SGHAT and CDR2 as FQNNGV.

The chain has TRBV4-3 and TRBJ2-1, with D possibly being TRBD1 or TRBD2 (5 bases each). The CDR3 runs 14 residues. CDR1 is LGHNA and CDR2 is YSLEER in the germline V gene. V lost 4 bases and J lost 4, with 11 bases in between. The CDR3, as DNA: TGCGCCAGCAGCCGAGGGGCAGAGTACAATGAGCAGTTCTTC. It encodes CASSRGAEYNEQFF.

V is TRBV7-3 and J is TRBJ2-3, with 12 bases lining up with TRBD2. From germline, CDR1 is SGHTA and CDR2 FQGTGA. With 4 bases clipped from V and 2 bases from J, the junction kept 4 bases outside the gene matches. The CDR3 runs 16 residues. In DNA form, the CDR3 reads TGTGCCAGCAGCTGGAGACTAGCGGGGGTCACAGATACGCAGTATTTT. Translating gives CASSWRLAGVTDTQYF.

The gene calls are TRBV15 and TRBJ1-1, with D unclear. Germline V lookup: CDR1 LNHNV, CDR2 YYDKDF (reference sequence). V was trimmed by 0 bases and J by 8 bases, leaving 7 bases between them. This CDR3 region has 12 residues. CDR3 coding DNA: TGTGCCACCAGCAGAGATCCGAACGAAGCTTTCTTT. As protein: CATSRDPNEAFF.

The gene calls are TRBV29-1 and TRBJ2-7; the D gene is possibly TRBD1 (5 bases). This CDR3 is built from 11 residues. Trimming stripped 6 bases from V and 0 bases from J, with 6 bases between. Per the germline V gene, CDR1 is SQVTM and CDR2 is ANQGSEA. The CDR3 protein is CSVTVSYEQYF. The CDR3 coding sequence is TGCAGCGTGACAGTCTCCTACGAGCAGTACTTC.

The chain employs TRBV25-1 and TRBJ2-7, with 7 bases identical to TRBD1. With V trimmed by 8 bases and J by 4 bases, 8 bases remained unmatched. Germline CDR1 reads MGHDK; CDR2 reads SYGVNS. The CDR3 runs to 13 residues. The CDR3 nucleotides are TGTGCCAGCCGCTTGACAGGGTCGTACGAGCAGTACTTC. As protein: CASRLTGSYEQYF.

The V gene is TRBV6-2 or TRBV6-3, the J gene TRBJ1-1; D ambiguous. The V and J ends lost 1 base and 5 bases respectively, with 8 bases between them. CDR1 and CDR2 (germline): MNHEY, SVGEGT. The CDR3 extends over 13 amino acids. In nucleotides, the CDR3 is TGTGCCAGCAGTTACTTGGTACAGACTGAAGCTTTCTTT. Translated, it gives CASSYLVQTEAFF.

The chain is built from TRBV13 and TRBJ2-3, with a tentative D call TRBD2 (5 bases). V gave up 0 bases and J gave up 2 bases, with 6 bases separating them. The CDR3 runs to 14 residues. Germline loops: CDR1 PRHDT, CDR2 FYEKMQ (reference sequence). The CDR3, as DNA: TGTGCCAGCAGCTTAGGCGGGGACACAGATACGCAGTATTTT. It codes for CASSLGGDTDTQYF. The full variable domain, in which reference TRBV13 and TRBJ2-3 provide the parts outside the CDR3, is AAGVIQSPRHLIKEKRETATLKCYPIPRHDTVYWYQQGPGQDPQFLISFYEKMQSDKGSIPDRFSAQQFSDYHSELNMSSLELGDSALYFCASSLGGDTDTQYFGPGTRLTVL.

V is TRBV20-1 and J is TRBJ2-7; D perhaps matches TRBD2 (5 bases). The germline CDR1 and CDR2 sequences are DFQATT and SNEGSKA (reference sequence). V shed 0 bases and J shed 6 bases, with 9 bases lying between them. This CDR3 is built from 12 residues. The CDR3 coding sequence is TGCAGTGCTAGAGATCGGGGTTTCGAGCAGTACTTC. The encoded protein is CSARDRGFEQYF.

The rearrangement uses TRBV27 and TRBJ2-5; D not resolved. Germline V gene lookup returns CDR1 MNHEY and CDR2 SMNVEV (reference sequence). This CDR3 is 14 amino acids long. The germline V and J ends were trimmed by 5 bases and 0 bases, with 10 bases remaining between them. DNA for the CDR3: TGTGCCAGCAGTGAAATGAACGACCAAGAGACCCAGTACTTC. It translates to CASSEMNDQETQYF.

V is TRBV29-1 and J is TRBJ1-2; 7 positions match TRBD1. This CDR3 spans 14 amino acids. V shed 4 bases, J shed 6 bases, and the junction held 11 bases outside the gene matches. The V gene's germline CDR1 is SQVTM and CDR2 ANQGSEA. CDR3 sequence reads: CSVVGRGRIDGYTF. The CDR3 bases are TGCAGCGTTGTAGGGAGGGGGCGCATTGATGGCTACACCTTC.

J is TRBJ1-4 and V is TRBV5-1, with TRBD1 identical over 12 bases. The CDR3 covers 16 residues. The V gene end was trimmed by 6 bases and the J gene end by 8 bases; junction bases not matched to a gene: 11. CDR1 SGHRS and CDR2 YFSETQ come from the germline V gene. This CDR3 reads CASNAGTGGAEEKLFF. Here the CDR3 DNA reads TGCGCCAGCAACGCCGGGACAGGGGGCGCTGAAGAAAAACTGTTTTTT.

V is TRBV7-9 and J is TRBJ2-2; D is tentatively TRBD1 or TRBD2 (5 bases each). The ends were cut back, 1 base at V and 4 bases at J, with 7 bases in the middle. CDR1 SEHNR and CDR2 FQNEAQ come from the germline V gene (reference sequence). The CDR3 is 14 residues long. The CDR3 loop reads CASSLVGGTGELFF. For the CDR3, the DNA is TGTGCCAGCAGCTTAGTTGGGGGCACCGGGGAGCTGTTTTTT.